These 32 T cell receptor beta chains came from one sample sequenced in a study of T cells in localized non-small cell lung cancer. Here immunoSEQ multiplex PCR was the method, and the copy in TCRdb shows in-frame clones only, minus some. The profile shows fewer than 40,000 clones, approximately 72% of them singletons. The specimen comprised peripheral blood, sampled before any cancer treatment. Receptors were obtained from a male donor at least 60 years old with stage II squamous cell lung carcinoma.

The V and J genes are TRBV18 and TRBJ2-5; 8 bases line up with TRBD2. From germline, CDR1 is KGHSH and CDR2 LQKENI. The CDR3 extends over 16 amino acids. J was trimmed by 0 bases and V by 6 bases; bases with no gene match: 9. The DNA for the CDR3 is TGTGCCAGCTCCCCTCGGACTAGCAGTAACCAAGAGACCCAGTACTTC. It encodes CASSPRTSSNQETQYF. Full variable domain (outside the CDR3, taken from reference TRBV18 and TRBJ2-5): NAGVMQNPRHLVRRRGQEARLRCSPMKGHSHVYWYRQLPEEGLKFMVYLQKENIIDESGMPKERFSAEFPKEGPSILRIQQVVRGDSAAYFCASSPRTSSNQETQYFGPGTRLLVL.

The chain couples TRBV15 to TRBJ2-1; 7 bases line up with TRBD1. The CDR3 spans 17 residues. Germline V lookup: CDR1 LNHNV, CDR2 YYDKDF (reference sequence). J lost 3 bases, V lost 3 bases, and 11 bases had no gene match. The CDR3 region is CATSSLLGQRIYNEQFF. In DNA, the CDR3 is TGTGCCACCAGCAGCCTACTGGGACAGCGAATCTACAATGAGCAGTTCTTC.

The chain is built from TRBV6-6 and TRBJ1-1; TRBD1 is a possible D gene (6 bases). Germline CDR1 MNHNY, CDR2 SVGAGI (reference sequence). This CDR3 region has 14 residues. V lost 7 bases to trimming and J lost 5 bases, with 17 bases between them. CDR3 sequence: CASNLNREGTEAFF. The CDR3 DNA follows: TGTGCCAGCAACCTAAACAGGGAGGGGACTGAAGCTTTCTTT.

This chain links TRBV5-1 with TRBJ2-1, with D possibly TRBD1 on 7 matching bases. There are 15 residues in the CDR3. The germline V and J ends were trimmed by 0 bases and 5 bases, with 12 bases remaining between them. The germline V gene has CDR1 SGHRS and CDR2 YFSETQ. The CDR3 loop reads CASSLGGTVNNEQFF. CDR3 in DNA: TGCGCCAGCAGCTTGGGCGGGACAGTAAACAATGAGCAGTTCTTC.

The chain has TRBV19 and TRBJ2-2; 8 bases fit TRBD1. This CDR3 has 13 amino acids. CDR1 LNHDA and CDR2 SQIVND come from the germline V gene (reference sequence). The trim removed 3 bases at V and 7 bases at J, leaving 1 base unmatched. CDR3 in amino acids: CASSIRGLGELFF. The DNA of the CDR3 is TGTGCCAGTAGTATCAGGGGGCTCGGGGAGCTGTTTTTT. The variable domain in full, with the rest retrieved from reference TRBV19 and TRBJ2-2, is DGGITQSPKYLFRKEGQNVTLSCEQNLNHDAMYWYRQDPGQGLRLIYYSQIVNDFQKGDIAEGYSVSREKKESFPLTVTSAQKNPTAFYLCASSIRGLGELFFGEGSRLTVL.

This chain connects TRBV5-6 to TRBJ2-7; 8 nucleotides align to TRBD1. Trimming removed 1 base from V and 6 bases from J; junction bases left unmatched: 6. Germline CDR1 SGHDT, CDR2 YYEEEE. CDR3 length: 14 amino acids. The CDR3 DNA follows: TGTGCCAGCAGCTTGCGGACAGGGTGGAGCGAGCAGTACTTC. It yields the protein CASSLRTGWSEQYF.

This clone was counted once. This rearrangement joins TRBV2 to TRBJ2-2, with unresolved D. Deletions cut 2 bases from V and 1 base from J, with 8 bases between. The CDR3 runs 15 residues. Germline values: CDR1 SNHLY, CDR2 FYNNEI. The CDR3 loop reads CASSEMGGNTGELFF. The CDR3 coding sequence is TGTGCCAGCAGTGAAATGGGTGGGAACACCGGGGAGCTGTTTTTT.

The V call is TRBV5-8, the J call TRBJ2-3, with D perhaps TRBD2 (6 bases). Trimming took off 6 bases at V and 5 bases at J, with 19 bases between the two ends. The CDR3 is 15 amino acids. CDR1 and CDR2 from the germline V gene are SGHTS and YDEGEE. CDR3: CASTPLGTPQDTQYF. CDR3 sequence (DNA): TGTGCCAGCACCCCTTTGGGGACTCCACAAGATACGCAGTATTTT.

V is TRBV5-6 and J is TRBJ1-5; D is ambiguous. CDR3 length: 16 amino acids. Per germline, CDR1 SGHDT and CDR2 YYEEEE. Trimming took off 2 bases at V and 0 bases at J, with 12 bases between the two ends. CDR3 amino acids: CASSFWMLNSNQPQHF. CDR3 nucleotide sequence: TGTGCCAGCAGCTTTTGGATGTTAAATAGCAATCAGCCCCAGCATTTT.

The rearrangement uses TRBV30 and TRBJ1-5, with a tentative D call TRBD1 (5 bases). This CDR3 is 16 amino acids long. The V gene lost 2 bases and the J gene lost 3 bases, with 17 bases spanning the gap. CDR1 GTSNPN and CDR2 SVGIG come from the germline V gene (reference sequence). The CDR3 here is CAWSTGGAILNQPQHF. The CDR3 DNA reads TGTGCCTGGAGTACCGGGGGAGCTATACTCAATCAGCCCCAGCATTTT.

The CDR3 spells CASSLQWGQANTEAFF. CDR3 coding DNA: TGTGCCAGTAGTCTCCAATGGGGACAGGCTAACACTGAAGCTTTCTTT. The V and J genes are TRBV19 and TRBJ1-1, with 8 bases aligning to TRBD1. V lost 5 bases and J lost 2; bases outside the gene matches: 10. This CDR3 is built from 16 residues. Germline V gene data show CDR1 as LNHDA and CDR2 as SQIVND (reference sequence). The full variable domain, rest sourced from reference TRBV19 and TRBJ1-1, is DGGITQSPKYLFRKEGQNVTLSCEQNLNHDAMYWYRQDPGQGLRLIYYSQIVNDFQKGDIAEGYSVSREKKESFPLTVTSAQKNPTAFYLCASSLQWGQANTEAFFGQGTRLTVV.

In DNA form, the CDR3 reads TGTGCAAGTCGCTCGGAGGGCAGGGTGAACACCGGGGAGCTGTTTTTT. This sequence encodes CASRSEGRVNTGELFF. V is TRBV12-2 and J is TRBJ2-2; the DNA was not compared with TRBD2, the D call given in the table. TRBV12-2 is given as a pseudogene. The CDR3 contains 16 residues.

This chain links TRBV19 with TRBJ1-2; TRBD1 matches at 10 bases. V was clipped by 7 bases and J by 5 bases; unmatched bases: 7. The CDR3 covers 14 residues. Germline CDR1 is LNHDA and CDR2 is SQIVND (reference sequence). The CDR3 bases are TGTGCCAGTAATCCCTCGGACAGGGGGTATGGCTACACCTTC. Translating gives CASNPSDRGYGYTF.

The gene calls are TRBV7-3 and TRBJ1-2; 7 nucleotides line up with TRBD1. Germline loops: CDR1 SGHTA, CDR2 FQGTGA. V shed 2 bases and J 1 base; nucleotides not matched to a gene: 4. The CDR3 runs to 15 residues. This CDR3 reads CASSLRDSDNYGYTF. For the CDR3, the DNA is TGTGCCAGCAGCTTACGGGACAGTGATAACTATGGCTACACCTTC.

The chain joins TRBV5-1 to TRBJ2-5; D is unresolved. V was shortened by 1 base and J by 1 base, with 8 bases between the two germline ends. Looked up from germline, CDR1 is SGHRS and CDR2 is YFSETQ. The CDR3 covers 14 residues. CDR3 bases: TGCGCCAGCAGCTTGATACAGATCCAAGAGACCCAGTACTTC. Translating gives CASSLIQIQETQYF.

The chain links TRBV6-1 to TRBJ2-1; 8 nucleotides align to TRBD2. CDR1 and CDR2 from the germline V gene are MNHNS and SASEGT. The ends lost 4 bases at V and 15 bases at J; junction bases unmatched: 8. The CDR3 length is 12 residues. The CDR3, as DNA: TGTGCCAGCAGTGTCCAACCGGGACTAGGGTTCTTC. Its translation: CASSVQPGLGFF.

The chain combines TRBV5-1 with TRBJ2-3, with no clear D. The germline V gene encodes CDR1 SGHRS and CDR2 YFSETQ. The length of the CDR3 is 15 residues. Trimming removed 7 bases at V and 2 bases at J, with 17 bases between. CDR3 bases: TGCGCCAGCGCTCCGGGTCGCGGAGCCACAGATACGCAGTATTTT. Its translation is CASAPGRGATDTQYF.

This clone showed up just once. The chain uses TRBV7-9 and TRBJ1-1; possibly TRBD1 for D (5 bases). With 1 base removed from V and 4 bases from J, the gap between germline ends came to 19 bases. CDR1 SEHNR and CDR2 FQNEAQ come from the germline V gene (reference sequence). The CDR3 has 17 residues. CDR3 nucleotide sequence: TGTGCCAGCAGCTTAGTTGGGAGGGAGGGGAGTGGCACTGAAGCTTTCTTT. It encodes CASSLVGREGSGTEAFF.

The chain employs TRBV5-1 and TRBJ2-1; 10 positions match TRBD2. In germline, CDR1 is SGHRS, CDR2 YFSETQ. CDR3 length: 15 residues. The ends lost 3 bases at V and 5 bases at J; junction bases unmatched: 5. CDR3 loop: CASSYLAGAHNEQFF. CDR3 nucleotides: TGCGCCAGCAGCTACCTAGCGGGGGCTCACAATGAGCAGTTCTTC.

The chain carries TRBV6-1 and TRBJ1-3, with 8 nucleotides matching TRBD1. The V segment lost 8 bases and the J segment 0 bases; nucleotides outside the gene matches: 6. Germline-derived CDR1 and CDR2 are MNHNS and SASEGT. The CDR3 has 15 amino acids. In DNA form, the CDR3 reads TGTGCCAGCCGGACAGGGCAGTCCTCTGGAAACACCATATATTTT. As protein: CASRTGQSSGNTIYF.

The chain links TRBV11-2 to TRBJ2-7; 7 nucleotides line up with TRBD2. CDR1 and CDR2 from the germline V gene are SGHAT and FQNNGV. The CDR3 contains 15 residues. J gave up 3 bases and V 5 bases, and 10 bases lay outside the gene matches. The CDR3 here is CASSTLRGGSYEQYF. CDR3 nucleotides: TGTGCCAGCAGCACCCTCCGGGGCGGGAGCTACGAGCAGTACTTC.

The genes are TRBV5-6 and TRBJ1-2, with 8 bases matching TRBD1. V dropped 3 bases and J dropped 7; count of bases not matched to a gene: 11. Germline values: CDR1 SGHDT, CDR2 YYEEEE. This CDR3 is built from 15 residues. CDR3 loop: CASSSLARGQGGYTF. The CDR3, as DNA: TGTGCCAGCAGCTCTCTCGCCAGGGGGCAAGGTGGCTACACCTTC.

The rearrangement uses TRBV10-3 and TRBJ2-6; D might be TRBD1 or TRBD2, each matching 6 bases. CDR3 size: 19 residues. Germline V gene sequence: CDR1 ENHRY, CDR2 SYGVKD. Trimming shortened V by 2 bases and J by 1 base, and 18 bases separated the two germline ends. CDR3 residues: CAISERIVGGASGANVLTF. The CDR3 bases are TGTGCCATCAGTGAGAGGATCGTGGGGGGCGCGTCTGGGGCCAACGTCCTGACTTTC.

This chain connects TRBV29-1 to TRBJ2-1; 10 bases line up with TRBD2. The germline gives CDR1 SQVTM, CDR2 ANQGSEA. This CDR3 region has 15 residues. The ends lost 4 bases at V and 9 bases at J; junction bases unmatched: 12. The CDR3 region has the DNA TGCAGCGTTGGGATGACCGGGCTAGCGGGGGCTGAGCAGTTCTTC. Translating it yields CSVGMTGLAGAEQFF.

This clone was counted once. The chain has TRBV7-2 and TRBJ1-1; D may be TRBD1 (5 bases). Trimming removed 5 bases at V and 4 bases at J, with 11 bases between. Germline CDR1 is SGHTA and CDR2 is FQGNSA. The CDR3 runs to 13 residues. CDR3 sequence (DNA): TGTGCCAGCAGCACCAGGGTGTTCACTGAAGCTTTCTTT. Its translation: CASSTRVFTEAFF.

Only a few counts were recorded for this clone. This rearrangement joins TRBV5-6 to TRBJ2-7; 8 bases match TRBD1. The junction had 11 bases not matched to a gene; V was cut back by 4 bases and J by 8 bases. This CDR3 is built from 14 residues. The germline gives CDR1 SGHDT, CDR2 YYEEEE. CDR3 loop: CASSPGTGPMKQYF. The CDR3 DNA reads as TGTGCCAGCAGCCCGGGGACAGGTCCGATGAAGCAGTACTTC.

In DNA, the CDR3 is TGTGCCAGCAGCTTATTCGAGGCGGGGGGCTACACCTTC. It codes for CASSLFEAGGYTF. The V gene is TRBV7-9, the J gene TRBJ1-2; D call uncertain. Per the germline V gene, CDR1 is SEHNR and CDR2 is FQNEAQ (reference sequence). This CDR3 has 13 residues. Trimming removed 2 bases from V and 8 bases from J, with 12 bases in between.

This clone was counted only a few times. The rearrangement joins TRBV6-5 to TRBJ1-2, with unresolved D. CDR1 and CDR2 from the germline V gene are MNHEY and SVGAGI. The CDR3 has 11 residues. The germline V and J ends were trimmed by 4 bases and 3 bases, with 3 bases remaining between them. The CDR3 is CASSWHYGYTF. Written as DNA, the CDR3 is TGTGCCAGCAGTTGGCACTATGGCTACACCTTC.

The chain joins TRBV19 to TRBJ2-5; D gene uncertain. The J call is in doubt because the DNA end fits TRBJ2-7 better. Germline CDR1 reads LNHDA; CDR2 reads SQIVND (reference sequence). The CDR3 has 11 residues. In DNA, the CDR3 is TGTGCCAGTAGAGATGCCTACGAGCAGTACTTC. It translates to CASRDAYEQYF.

The genes are TRBV14 and TRBJ2-3, with D unclear. Germline values: CDR1 SGHDN, CDR2 FVKESK. The V and J ends lost 1 base and 8 bases respectively, with 22 bases between them. The CDR3 spans 17 residues. CDR3 in amino acids: CASSQGRAGAGGGTQYF. As DNA, the CDR3 is TGTGCCAGCAGCCAAGGAAGGGCCGGTGCCGGCGGTGGTACGCAGTATTTT.

The V and J genes are TRBV6-6 and TRBJ1-5; no firm D call. With 6 bases removed from V and 3 bases from J, the gap between germline ends came to 12 bases. Germline CDR1 MNHNY, CDR2 SVGAGI (reference sequence). CDR3 size: 14 residues. The CDR3 nucleotides are TGTGCCAGCAGCCCGTTATTGCTCAATCAGCCCCAGCATTTT. Translated, it gives CASSPLLLNQPQHF.

This clone is large. The chain joins TRBV19 to TRBJ1-5, with D unresolved. The germline CDR1 and CDR2 sequences are LNHDA and SQIVND (reference sequence). The CDR3 totals 15 residues. V lost 9 bases and J lost 2, with 17 bases in between. The CDR3 is CASSEGLRGNQPQHF. CDR3 bases: TGTGCCAGCTCGGAAGGACTACGAGGCAATCAGCCCCAGCATTTT.